Shown below are 22 T cell receptor beta chains from a single sample sequenced in a study of T cell repertoires in MIS-A myocarditis. Profiling relied on immunoSEQ multiplex PCR, and the TCRdb table lists in-frame clones only, not all of them. The data hold over 12,000 clones, with around 69% observed a single time. Material: left ventricle heart tissue obtained at autopsy. All receptors derive from a man aged 18 to 29 with fulminant myocarditis from multisystem inflammatory syndrome in adults (MIS-A) after COVID-19.

The chain uses TRBV6-1 and TRBJ1-5; TRBD1 aligns across 10 bases. With V trimmed by 3 bases and J by 7 bases, 6 bases remained unmatched. Germline CDR1 MNHNS, CDR2 SASEGT. The CDR3 spans 15 residues. CDR3 sequence reads: CASSDRDRGEQPQHF. CDR3 nucleotides: TGTGCCAGCAGTGATCGGGACAGGGGAGAGCAGCCCCAGCATTTT.

The sample holds a few counts of this clone. This sequence joins TRBV6-5 and TRBJ1-1, with TRBD1 identical over 7 bases. The CDR3 length is 11 residues. V lost 5 bases, J lost 11 bases, and 5 bases stayed unmatched. CDR1 and CDR2 from the germline V gene are MNHEY and SVGAGI. The CDR3 loop reads CASSRQGRAFF. CDR3 coding DNA: TGTGCCAGCAGTAGACAGGGACGGGCTTTCTTT.

V and J are TRBV5-6 and TRBJ2-3, with D unclear. The CDR3 loop spans 14 amino acids. Germline V gene data show CDR1 as SGHDT and CDR2 as YYEEEE. V lost 0 bases to trimming and J lost 5 bases, with 10 bases between them. CDR3 residues: CASSLELGLDTQYF. Written as DNA, the CDR3 is TGTGCCAGCAGCTTGGAGCTAGGGCTAGATACGCAGTATTTT.

In this sample, this clone turned up a few times. The V and J genes are TRBV2 and TRBJ2-1; no firm D call. Trimming took 1 base from V and 9 from J, leaving 10 bases between them. The CDR3 length is 13 residues. CDR1 SNHLY and CDR2 FYNNEI come from the germline V gene. The CDR3 coding sequence is TGTGCCAGCAGTGAAGTAACTACTATTGAGCAGTTCTTC. It is translated as CASSEVTTIEQFF.

The gene calls are TRBV7-8 and TRBJ1-5; the D gene is possibly TRBD1 (5 bases). Germline V lookup: CDR1 SGHVS, CDR2 FQNEAQ. With 5 bases removed from V and 9 bases from J, the gap between germline ends came to 17 bases. The CDR3 runs to 14 residues. CDR3 in DNA: TGTGCCAGCAGCGAACGACAGCAAACGGGGCCCCAGCATTTT. Its protein product is CASSERQQTGPQHF.

The chain carries TRBV2 and TRBJ2-3, with 10 bases fitting TRBD2. The CDR3 totals 15 residues. Germline lookup yields CDR1 SNHLY and CDR2 FYNNEI. The V segment lost 6 bases and the J segment 0 bases; nucleotides outside the gene matches: 3. The CDR3 nucleotides are TGTGCCAGCAGATTGACTAGCGGGAGCACAGATACGCAGTATTTT. As protein: CASRLTSGSTDTQYF.

This clone was found once. This chain joins TRBV9 and TRBJ2-1; the D is unclear. Per germline, CDR1 SGDLS and CDR2 YYNGEE. V was clipped by 0 bases and J by 6 bases, with 7 bases between them. The CDR3 has 13 amino acids. The CDR3 bases are TGTGCCAGCAGCGTAGCTTGGTCCAATGAGCAGTTCTTC. Amino acids: CASSVAWSNEQFF. Full variable domain (outside the CDR3, taken from reference TRBV9 and TRBJ2-1): DSGVTQTPKHLITATGQRVTLRCSPRSGDLSVYWYQQSLDQGLQFLIQYYNGEERAKGNILERFSAQQFPDLHSELNLSSLELGDSALYFCASSVAWSNEQFFGPGTRLTVL.

This clone has more than one count but fewer than ten. The V and J genes are TRBV29-1 and TRBJ2-5, with D possibly called TRBD1 or TRBD2 (6 bases each). The germline V and J ends were trimmed by 4 bases and 5 bases, with 17 bases remaining between them. Germline CDR1 and CDR2: SQVTM and ANQGSEA. CDR3 length: 14 residues. CDR3 amino acids: CSVGASGASETQYF. The CDR3 DNA sequence: TGCAGCGTTGGTGCATCGGGGGCGAGCGAGACCCAGTACTTC.

The rearrangement links TRBV7-3 to TRBJ2-1; D may be TRBD2 (5 bases). This CDR3 spans 14 amino acids. The V and J ends lost 1 base and 7 bases respectively, with 11 bases between them. The germline gives CDR1 SGHTA, CDR2 FQGTGA. The CDR3 loop reads CASSLNGPGNEQFF. CDR3 DNA: TGTGCCAGCAGCTTAAACGGACCGGGGAATGAGCAGTTCTTC.

The J gene is TRBJ1-5, the V gene TRBV9; D gene unclear. V lost 0 bases to trimming and J lost 4 bases, with 5 bases between them. The CDR3 covers 13 residues. Germline CDR1 and CDR2: SGDLS and YYNGEE. For the CDR3, the DNA is TGTGCCAGCAGCGTAGAGGCGAATCAGCCCCAGCATTTT. Translation gives CASSVEANQPQHF.

The chain uses TRBV19 and TRBJ1-1; possible D gene TRBD1, 5 bases. CDR1 and CDR2 (germline): LNHDA, SQIVND (reference sequence). The CDR3 contains 13 residues. The V end lost 5 bases, the J end lost 5 bases, and 12 bases lay between the germline ends. The CDR3 sequence is CASSATTATEAFF. The CDR3 DNA reads as TGTGCCAGTAGTGCCACGACAGCGACTGAAGCTTTCTTT.

The rearrangement links TRBV15 to TRBJ1-3, with D maybe TRBD1 (5 bases). Trimming removed 2 bases from V and 3 bases from J, with 11 bases in between. The CDR3 covers 15 residues. The germline CDR1 and CDR2 sequences are LNHNV and YYDKDF (reference sequence). The chain's CDR3 is CATSRSQGFGNTIYF. The CDR3 bases are TGTGCCACCAGCAGATCTCAGGGCTTTGGAAACACCATATATTTT.

The count of this clone is one. This chain connects TRBV27 to TRBJ1-1; D remains ambiguous. The CDR3 contains 14 residues. Trimming shortened V by 2 bases and J by 1 base, and 8 bases separated the two germline ends. Germline V gene lookup returns CDR1 MNHEY and CDR2 SMNVEV (reference sequence). The CDR3 nucleotides read TGTGCCAGCAGTTTAGGCGGCGGGAACACTGAAGCTTTCTTT. Encoded protein: CASSLGGGNTEAFF.

The chain employs TRBV12-3 or TRBV12-4 and TRBJ1-1; D possibly corresponds to TRBD1 (5 bases). V dropped 6 bases and J dropped 1 base, with 9 bases sitting between them. CDR3 length equals 13 residues. The CDR3 nucleotides are TGTGCCAGCAGGGTAAGGGGGAACACTGAAGCTTTCTTT. Residues: CASRVRGNTEAFF.

J is TRBJ1-5 and V is TRBV6-6; 7 bases map to TRBD1. V trimming: 6 bases; J trimming: 7 bases; junction bases outside the gene matches: 6. Germline loops: CDR1 MNHNY, CDR2 SVGAGI (reference sequence). The CDR3 sequence is 13 residues long. The CDR3 nucleotides read TGTGCCAGCAGGTCGACAGGGCGGCAGCCCCAGCATTTT. Its protein product is CASRSTGRQPQHF.

The gene calls are TRBV7-2 and TRBJ1-2, with TRBD1 identical over 7 bases. The V gene end was trimmed by 5 bases and the J gene end by 9 bases; junction bases not matched to a gene: 12. This CDR3 comprises 14 residues. Germline V gene lookup returns CDR1 SGHTA and CDR2 FQGNSA. As DNA, the CDR3 is TGTGCCAGCAGCCCCCGAGGGGGCCCTATGAGCTACACCTTC. Its protein is CASSPRGGPMSYTF.

The CDR3 region has the DNA TGCAGCGCGGGACAGCAGCTAGGGGCCCAGTACTTC. Protein sequence: CSAGQQLGAQYF. The rearrangement joins TRBV29-1 to TRBJ2-5; 7 bases align to TRBD1. Germline-derived CDR1 and CDR2 are SQVTM and ANQGSEA. V trimming: 7 bases; J trimming: 9 bases; junction bases outside the gene matches: 11. CDR3 length equals 12 residues.

The chain links TRBV5-6 to TRBJ1-5, with 9 bases matching TRBD1. The CDR3 length is 15 residues. Germline trimming cut 4 bases from V and 2 bases from J; bases unmatched to any gene: 4. Germline values: CDR1 SGHDT, CDR2 YYEEEE. The CDR3 is CASSLGQGGNQPQHF. CDR3 nucleotide sequence: TGTGCCAGCAGCCTGGGACAGGGCGGCAATCAGCCCCAGCATTTT.

This chain joins TRBV3-1 (or the pseudogene TRBV3-2) and TRBJ2-5; tentative D call: TRBD2 (5 bases). Trimming took 4 bases from V and 0 from J, leaving 9 bases between them. Germline V gene lookup returns CDR1 LGHDT and CDR2 YNNKEL (reference sequence). CDR3 size: 14 residues. The CDR3 loop reads CASSLLANQETQYF. DNA of the CDR3: TGTGCCAGCAGCCTCTTAGCGAACCAAGAGACCCAGTACTTC.

This clone was found once. The rearrangement links TRBV29-1 to TRBJ2-7, with 8 bases aligning to TRBD1. This CDR3 has 11 residues. V dropped 5 bases and J dropped 6; count of bases not matched to a gene: 3. Germline assignment: CDR1 SQVTM and CDR2 ANQGSEA. CDR3 nucleotide sequence: TGCAGCGTTTGGGGGACAGGCGAGCAGTACTTC. Protein product: CSVWGTGEQYF.

This chain connects TRBV30 to TRBJ2-5; TRBD1 matches at 8 bases. In germline, CDR1 is GTSNPN, CDR2 SVGIG (reference sequence). The CDR3 sequence is 14 residues long. Trimming took 0 bases from V and 5 from J; bases not matched to a gene: 5. The CDR3 reads CAWSVTGDLETQYF. The CDR3 DNA follows: TGTGCCTGGAGTGTGACAGGGGACCTGGAGACCCAGTACTTC.

This clone was seen a few times. The chain links TRBV5-6 to TRBJ1-5, with D unclear. Per germline, CDR1 SGHDT and CDR2 YYEEEE. The ends were cut back, 0 bases at V and 2 bases at J, with 6 bases in the middle. CDR3 length: 14 amino acids. The CDR3 region has the DNA TGTGCCAGCAGCTTGGGTTTAGGCAATCAGCCCCAGCATTTT. Its translation is CASSLGLGNQPQHF.